The next 21 T cell receptor beta chains were all read from a single sample in a study of blood T cells in healthy people across ages. A J-beta primer mix and a sample-barcoded 5' primer were used in a second PCR of about 7 to 12 cycles. Each CDR3 protein is one row after TCRdb ran MiXCR on the 5' RACE reads. Of roughly 1.6 million distinct CDR3 sequences listed, 30% to 35% were seen once; the top ten hold roughly 10%. The sample was blood. The receptor set was obtained from a woman in her thirties in good health.

The chain is built from TRBV6-1 and TRBJ2-5; 9 bases are shared with TRBD1. The CDR3 has 18 amino acids. CDR1 is MNHNS, CDR2 SASEGT, per germline. The V and J ends lost 2 bases and 4 bases, in that order; junction bases with no gene match: 14. CDR3 bases: TGTGCCAGCAGTGAACAATACCCGACAGGGGGGACAAGAGAGACCCAGTACTTC. It is translated as CASSEQYPTGGTRETQYF.

This chain uses TRBV20-1 with TRBJ1-1, with TRBD1 identical over 10 bases. Germline loops: CDR1 DFQATT, CDR2 SNEGSKA (reference sequence). Trimming at V came to 5 bases and at J to 2 bases, leaving 8 bases not matched to a gene. This CDR3 is built from 15 residues. CDR3 bases: TGCAGTGCTTGGTTGGGACAGGGGATTAACACTGAAGCTTTCTTT. Encoded protein: CSAWLGQGINTEAFF.

The chain has TRBV15 and TRBJ2-6; D may match TRBD1 or TRBD2 (5 bases each). This CDR3 is built from 18 residues. The germline gives CDR1 LNHNV, CDR2 YYDKDF (reference sequence). V lost 2 bases, J lost 0 bases, and 14 bases lay in between. The DNA for the CDR3 is TGTGCCACCAGCAGACCCGGGGCAACGACCTCTGGGGCCAACGTCCTGACTTTC. It encodes CATSRPGATTSGANVLTF.

This sequence joins TRBV11-2 and TRBJ2-1; TRBD2 aligns across 10 bases. The junction had 5 bases not matched to a gene; V was cut back by 1 base and J by 5 bases. The CDR3 is 16 amino acids. The V gene's germline CDR1 is SGHAT and CDR2 FQNNGV. The chain's CDR3 is CASSLGSSGSNNEQFF. Written as DNA, the CDR3 is TGTGCCAGCAGCTTAGGATCTAGCGGGAGTAACAATGAGCAGTTCTTC.

The chain combines TRBV20-1 with TRBJ2-1; D is uncertain. The CDR3 is made up of 16 amino acids. Germline CDR1 and CDR2: DFQATT and SNEGSKA (reference sequence). With 0 bases removed from V and 0 bases from J, the gap between germline ends came to 12 bases. The CDR3 DNA follows: TGCAGTGCTAGAGATCACCTGGAGAGCTCCTACAATGAGCAGTTCTTC. Its protein product is CSARDHLESSYNEQFF.

This chain links TRBV24-1 with TRBJ2-3; no clear D gene. The CDR3 totals 14 residues. V lost 2 bases and J lost 2, with 7 bases in between. CDR1 KGHDR and CDR2 SFDVKD come from the germline V gene. The CDR3 sequence is CATSDWAATDTQYF. CDR3 nucleotides: TGTGCCACCAGTGATTGGGCAGCCACAGATACGCAGTATTTT.

This clonotype has only a few counts. The chain is built from TRBV20-1 and TRBJ2-7, with D perhaps being TRBD1 or TRBD2 (5 bases each). The germline gives CDR1 DFQATT, CDR2 SNEGSKA (reference sequence). CDR3 size: 14 residues. The V gene lost 1 base and the J gene lost 6 bases, with 16 bases spanning the gap. CDR3 region: CSARGGPAGSEQYF. The CDR3 coding sequence is TGCAGTGCTAGAGGGGGCCCCGCAGGGAGCGAGCAGTACTTC.

This rearrangement joins TRBV14 to TRBJ2-4; a weak D match, TRBD2 (6 bases). Near its end, the DNA agrees better with TRBJ2-7, so the J call may be wrong. CDR1 is SGHDN and CDR2 is FVKESK in the germline V gene. CDR3 length equals 14 residues. The DNA of the CDR3 is TGTGCCAGCAGCCAAGGACTAGAGTTCTACGAGCAGTACTTC. Its protein product is CASSQGLEFYEQYF.

The rearrangement joins TRBV3-1 to TRBJ2-4; D is undetermined. With the DNA end fitting TRBJ2-5 better, the J assignment may be wrong. The CDR3 covers 14 residues. Germline-derived CDR1 and CDR2 are LGHDT and YNNKEL (reference sequence). The CDR3 loop is CASSPTDGQETQYF. In nucleotides, the CDR3 is TGTGCCAGCAGCCCAACCGACGGTCAAGAGACCCAGTACTTC.

Only a few counts were recorded for this clonotype. The CDR3 sequence: CASSHAGGRDIQYF. CDR3 nucleotides: TGTGCCAGCAGCCACGCAGGGGGCAGGGACATTCAGTACTTC. J is TRBJ2-4 and V is TRBV14; 8 bases line up with TRBD1. Per the germline V gene, CDR1 is SGHDN and CDR2 is FVKESK. The J segment lost 8 bases and the V segment lost 3 bases, leaving 6 bases of the junction unmatched. This CDR3 region has 14 residues.

The rearrangement links TRBV29-1 to TRBJ2-3; TRBD1 matches 11 bases. Germline V gene lookup returns CDR1 SQVTM and CDR2 ANQGSEA. Germline trimming cut 5 bases from V and 5 bases from J; bases unmatched to any gene: 18. The CDR3 extends over 18 amino acids. The CDR3 loop is CSVSDRGRALGPGDTQYF. CDR3 sequence (DNA): TGCAGCGTTTCGGACAGGGGGCGGGCATTAGGGCCTGGAGATACGCAGTATTTT.

In this sample, this clonotype turned up a few times. The genes are TRBV9 and TRBJ2-7, with 8 bases matching TRBD2. The germline CDR1 and CDR2 sequences are SGDLS and YYNGEE. The J segment lost 3 bases and the V segment lost 4 bases, leaving 9 bases of the junction unmatched. The CDR3 totals 15 residues. The CDR3 DNA sequence: TGTGCCAGCAGCAAAAGCGGGGGAGGCAGCTACGAGCAGTACTTC. This codes for CASSKSGGGSYEQYF.

This clonotype has just a few counts. This chain links TRBV6-6 with TRBJ2-5; 8 bases are shared with TRBD2. Germline-derived CDR1 and CDR2 are MNHNY and SVGAGI (reference sequence). Trimming removed 5 bases from V and 4 bases from J; junction bases left unmatched: 9. The CDR3 contains 15 residues. This CDR3 reads CASSPPTSARETQYF. CDR3 sequence (DNA): TGTGCCAGCAGTCCCCCGACTAGCGCTAGAGAGACCCAGTACTTC.

In this sample, this clonotype turned up a few times. This chain joins TRBV6-5 and TRBJ2-3, with 8 nucleotides matching TRBD2. The junction had 3 bases not matched to a gene; V was cut back by 2 bases and J by 2 bases. This CDR3 is built from 15 residues. CDR1 is MNHEY and CDR2 is SVGAGI in the germline V gene. The DNA for the CDR3 is TGTGCCAGCAGTTACGCGGGACTAGACACAGATACGCAGTATTTT. Amino acids: CASSYAGLDTDTQYF.

This clonotype was observed at least ten times. This chain links TRBV20-1 with TRBJ2-7, with D hard to call. Germline CDR1 DFQATT, CDR2 SNEGSKA (reference sequence). Trimming cost V 0 bases and J 3 bases, with 12 bases left between them. CDR3 length: 14 residues. CDR3 sequence reads: CSARDLRTDYEQYF. The CDR3 DNA sequence: TGCAGTGCTAGAGATTTGAGGACGGACTACGAGCAGTACTTC.

This chain connects TRBV6-6 to TRBJ2-2; D might be TRBD1 (6 bases). Germline-derived CDR1 and CDR2 are MNHNY and SVGAGI (reference sequence). The V end was cut by 0 bases, the J end by 4 bases, with 12 bases between. CDR3 length: 16 amino acids. The CDR3 DNA is TGTGCCAGCAGTTACTCATCAGGGGTCGTCACCGGGGAGCTGTTTTTT. Amino acids: CASSYSSGVVTGELFF.

V is TRBV9 and J is TRBJ1-1; D possibly corresponds to TRBD1 (6 bases). The germline gives CDR1 SGDLS, CDR2 YYNGEE. The CDR3 has 14 residues. V lost 1 base to trimming and J lost 3 bases, with 10 bases between them. The chain's CDR3 is CASSVMSGDTEAFF. In nucleotides, the CDR3 is TGTGCCAGCAGCGTAATGTCAGGGGACACTGAAGCTTTCTTT.

The table lists this clonotype with a few counts. The gene calls are TRBV6-6 and TRBJ2-1, with 14 bases lining up with TRBD2. The length of the CDR3 is 18 residues. The V gene end was trimmed by 5 bases and the J gene end by 7 bases; junction bases not matched to a gene: 13. Germline CDR1 MNHNY, CDR2 SVGAGI (reference sequence). The CDR3 spells CASSHPPGTSGRGNEQFF. The CDR3 DNA sequence: TGTGCCAGCAGTCACCCCCCGGGGACTAGCGGGAGAGGAAATGAGCAGTTCTTC.

The genes are TRBV6-1 and TRBJ2-1; TRBD1 or TRBD2 may be the D gene (5 bases each). CDR1 and CDR2 from the germline V gene are MNHNS and SASEGT. This CDR3 has 14 amino acids. V dropped 7 bases and J dropped 5 bases, with 15 bases sitting between them. CDR3 in amino acids: CASMEKGDHNEQFF. In nucleotides, the CDR3 is TGTGCCAGCATGGAAAAAGGGGACCACAATGAGCAGTTCTTC.

In this sample, this clonotype turned up once. The chain combines TRBV30 with TRBJ1-1; 7 nucleotides line up with TRBD1. With 0 bases clipped from V and 5 bases from J, the junction kept 6 bases outside the gene matches. The CDR3 extends over 14 amino acids. Germline CDR1 GTSNPN, CDR2 SVGIG (reference sequence). CDR3 residues: CAWSVARGRTEAFF. CDR3 in DNA: TGTGCCTGGAGTGTTGCCAGGGGGAGGACTGAAGCTTTCTTT.

The chain is built from TRBV7-9 and TRBJ2-7, with D tentatively TRBD1 (6 bases). V lost 5 bases to trimming and J lost 1 base, with 18 bases between them. The CDR3 totals 16 residues. The germline gives CDR1 SEHNR, CDR2 FQNEAQ (reference sequence). The CDR3 DNA follows: TGTGCCAGCAGCCCGCAGACAGGTAAAGGTTCCTACGAGCAGTACTTC. It codes for CASSPQTGKGSYEQYF.